Shown below are 30 T cell receptor beta chains from a single sample sequenced in a study of control samples from healthy donors and cancer patients. Sequencing used immunoSEQ multiplex PCR; TCRdb keeps in-frame clones, though not all of them. The data show around 94,000 clones, just over 90% seen once. Sequencing was done on a sample of blood. The receptors originated from a woman under 30 in good health.

The chain recombines TRBV21-1 with TRBJ2-7; the table's D call, TRBD2, was not checked against the DNA. TRBV21-1 is marked as a pseudogene. This CDR3 has 15 residues. The CDR3 sequence: CAKNGASGSNYEQYF. The CDR3 DNA sequence: TGTGCCAAGAACGGGGCTAGCGGGAGTAACTACGAGCAGTACTTC.

The gene calls are TRBV28 and TRBJ1-6; no definite D call. The CDR3 sequence is 15 residues long. Germline V gene sequence: CDR1 MDHEN, CDR2 SYDVKM. V was clipped by 6 bases and J by 0 bases, with 9 bases between them. Here the CDR3 DNA reads TGTGCCAGCAGCTATAGGCGCTCCTATAATTCACCCCTCCACTTT. Its translation: CASSYRRSYNSPLHF.

This chain links TRBV20-1 with TRBJ2-1; 9 bases align to TRBD2. The V segment lost 3 bases and the J segment 2 bases; nucleotides outside the gene matches: 2. The CDR3 length is 14 residues. Germline assignment: CDR1 DFQATT and CDR2 SNEGSKA (reference sequence). The CDR3, as DNA: TGCAGTGCTAGTAGACTAGCGGCCTACAATGAGCAGTTCTTC. It is translated as CSASRLAAYNEQFF.

The CDR3 spells CAWSVRAGFYEQYF. DNA for the CDR3: TGTGCCTGGAGTGTAAGGGCTGGATTCTACGAGCAGTACTTC. The chain is built from TRBV30 and TRBJ2-7; no firm D call. With 0 bases removed from V and 3 bases from J, the gap between germline ends came to 12 bases. The CDR3 is made up of 14 amino acids. In germline, CDR1 is GTSNPN, CDR2 SVGIG (reference sequence).

The chain uses TRBV6-1 and TRBJ2-7; D might be TRBD1 (5 bases). V gave up 5 bases and J gave up 2 bases, with 13 bases separating them. CDR1 is MNHNS and CDR2 is SASEGT in the germline V gene. CDR3 length: 14 residues. The CDR3 DNA is TGTGCCAGCAGTAGCCAGGACACTACCTACGAGCAGTACTTC. Its translation is CASSSQDTTYEQYF.

The genes are TRBV30 and TRBJ2-3; D is ambiguous. Germline values: CDR1 GTSNPN, CDR2 SVGIG (reference sequence). CDR3 size: 13 residues. V lost 0 bases and J lost 4, with 8 bases in between. The CDR3 spells CAWSVLFADTQYF. The DNA of the CDR3 is TGTGCCTGGAGTGTACTGTTTGCAGATACGCAGTATTTT. Together with reference TRBV30 and TRBJ2-3, the CDR3 gives the full variable domain: SQTIHQWPATLVQPVGSPLSLECTVEGTSNPNLYWYRQAAGRGLQLLFYSVGIGQISSEVPQNLSASRPQDRQFILSSKKLLLSDSGFYLCAWSVLFADTQYFGPGTRLTVL.

The gene calls are TRBV29-1 and TRBJ1-3; perhaps TRBD1 as D (5 bases). Looked up from germline, CDR1 is SQVTM and CDR2 is ANQGSEA. V lost 6 bases to trimming and J lost 6 bases, with 18 bases between them. The CDR3 is 14 residues long. In DNA form, the CDR3 reads TGCAGCGTCGTACATACAGGAGAAACAAACACCATATATTTT. Encoded protein: CSVVHTGETNTIYF.

The genes are TRBV27 and TRBJ2-7, with TRBD1 matching 7 bases. Germline V gene lookup returns CDR1 MNHEY and CDR2 SMNVEV (reference sequence). J gave up 4 bases and V 0 bases, and 3 bases lay outside the gene matches. The CDR3 covers 14 residues. The CDR3 loop reads CASSLSARGYEQYF. DNA for the CDR3: TGTGCCAGCAGTTTATCGGCCAGGGGGTACGAGCAGTACTTC.

As DNA, the CDR3 is TGTGCCAGCAGCTTAGCTCCAGGTCCCAACGAGCAGTACTTC. Its translation: CASSLAPGPNEQYF. This rearrangement joins TRBV11-2 to TRBJ2-7, with D uncertain. The CDR3 contains 14 residues. V lost 1 base, J lost 5 bases, and 12 bases lay in between. The germline V gene has CDR1 SGHAT and CDR2 FQNNGV.

V usage is TRBV28 and J usage is TRBJ1-1; tentatively, D is TRBD1 (6 bases). V lost 10 bases and J lost 3, with 9 bases in between. Germline values: CDR1 MDHEN, CDR2 SYDVKM. There are 11 residues in the CDR3. The CDR3 reads CAITGYTEAFF. CDR3 sequence (DNA): TGTGCCATCACAGGGTACACTGAAGCTTTCTTT.

This rearrangement joins TRBV6-5 to TRBJ1-1; D is uncertain. The ends were cut back, 2 bases at V and 0 bases at J, with 7 bases in the middle. Per the germline V gene, CDR1 is MNHEY and CDR2 is SVGAGI. The CDR3 is 14 amino acids. The CDR3: CASSYRSMNTEAFF. CDR3 nucleotide sequence: TGTGCCAGCAGTTACAGGAGTATGAACACTGAAGCTTTCTTT.

The rearrangement links TRBV29-1 to TRBJ1-2; D remains unclear. V lost 6 bases, J lost 7 bases, and 15 bases lay in between. The CDR3 is made up of 12 amino acids. CDR1 is SQVTM and CDR2 is ANQGSEA in the germline V gene. The CDR3 protein is CSVETSTGGYTF. The CDR3 bases are TGCAGCGTAGAGACAAGCACTGGTGGCTACACCTTC.

The chain carries TRBV3-1 (or the pseudogene TRBV3-2) and TRBJ2-6, with 10 bases identical to TRBD1. This CDR3 is built from 18 residues. Germline loops: CDR1 LGHDT, CDR2 YNNKEL (reference sequence). The junction had 6 bases not matched to a gene; V was cut back by 1 base and J by 3 bases. CDR3 sequence: CASSQGWTGGYGANVLTF. DNA of the CDR3: TGTGCCAGCAGCCAAGGGTGGACAGGGGGTTATGGGGCCAACGTCCTGACTTTC.

This sequence joins TRBV2 and TRBJ1-2; D ambiguous. V lost 8 bases to trimming and J lost 3 bases, with 7 bases between them. Germline loops: CDR1 SNHLY, CDR2 FYNNEI. The CDR3 runs to 11 residues. CDR3 nucleotides: TGTGCCAGCGGAGCAGACTATGGCTACACCTTC. Translating it yields CASGADYGYTF.

The chain links TRBV18 to TRBJ2-1, with TRBD1 matching over 7 bases. CDR1 is KGHSH, CDR2 LQKENI, per germline. The CDR3 runs to 15 residues. Losses at the gene ends were 3 bases for V and 10 bases for J; bases not matched to a gene: 12. CDR3 protein: CASSPLPRQGLEQFF. In DNA, the CDR3 is TGTGCCAGCTCACCGCTACCCAGACAGGGATTAGAGCAGTTCTTC.

The rearrangement links TRBV28 to TRBJ1-6; D remains unclear. This CDR3 comprises 14 residues. The V gene's germline CDR1 is MDHEN and CDR2 SYDVKM. V was pared by 7 bases and J by 7 bases, with 14 bases between. CDR3 in DNA: TGTGCCAGCAATTTGGAACAGCCAAATTCACCCCTCCACTTT. Its protein is CASNLEQPNSPLHF. The whole variable domain, filled in from reference TRBV28 and TRBJ1-6, reads DVKVTQSSRYLVKRTGEKVFLECVQDMDHENMFWYRQDPGLGLRLIYFSYDVKMKEKGDIPEGYSVSREKKERFSLILESASTNQTSMYLCASNLEQPNSPLHFGNGTRLTVT.

The chain links TRBV15 to TRBJ2-1; D is uncertain. Germline CDR1 and CDR2: LNHNV and YYDKDF (reference sequence). The CDR3 runs to 15 residues. V was clipped by 0 bases and J by 5 bases, with 11 bases between them. CDR3 protein: CATSRDLIPNNEQFF. As DNA, the CDR3 is TGTGCCACCAGCAGAGATCTGATACCAAACAATGAGCAGTTCTTC.

This chain joins TRBV14 and TRBJ1-4; possible D gene TRBD1, 5 bases. This CDR3 contains 14 residues. Trimming took off 2 bases at V and 6 bases at J, with 10 bases between the two ends. The germline V gene encodes CDR1 SGHDN and CDR2 FVKESK. CDR3 bases: TGTGCCAGCAGCCAAACCGACAGAGATGAAAAACTGTTTTTT. Translating it yields CASSQTDRDEKLFF.

The J gene is TRBJ2-7, the V gene TRBV4-2; 8 nucleotides agree with TRBD1. This CDR3 is 15 amino acids long. V gave up 4 bases and J gave up 3 bases; unmatched junction bases: 8. Germline CDR1 is LGHNA and CDR2 is YNFKEQ. The chain's CDR3 is CASSLLGDRLYEQYF. As DNA, the CDR3 is TGTGCCAGCAGCCTCTTGGGGGACAGGCTCTACGAGCAGTACTTC.

This chain connects TRBV24-1 to TRBJ2-1; TRBD2 is a possible D gene (5 bases). This CDR3 contains 16 residues. CDR1 KGHDR and CDR2 SFDVKD come from the germline V gene. The V end lost 4 bases, the J end lost 0 bases, and 12 bases lay between the germline ends. CDR3 sequence: CATSDLDSSSYNEQFF. In DNA form, the CDR3 reads TGTGCCACCAGTGACCTGGACTCGAGCTCCTACAATGAGCAGTTCTTC.

This chain connects TRBV5-1 to TRBJ1-6; TRBD1 matches at 7 bases. Germline trimming cut 3 bases from V and 7 bases from J; bases unmatched to any gene: 13. The germline V gene encodes CDR1 SGHRS and CDR2 YFSETQ. The CDR3 has 17 residues. CDR3 sequence (DNA): TGCGCCAGCAGCTCATTCCACTACAGGGGTCGGAATTCACCCCTCCACTTT. As protein: CASSSFHYRGRNSPLHF.

The chain couples TRBV10-3 to TRBJ2-1, with 8 bases matching TRBD2. This CDR3 has 18 amino acids. Germline V gene lookup returns CDR1 ENHRY and CDR2 SYGVKD. Unmatched junction bases numbered 15, after V lost 0 bases and J lost 8 bases. The CDR3 here is CAISESRASSGGRDEQFF. The CDR3 coding sequence is TGTGCCATCAGTGAGTCGAGGGCGAGCAGCGGGGGCCGGGATGAGCAGTTCTTC.

This rearrangement joins TRBV6-4 to TRBJ2-1, with TRBD2 matching over 10 bases. After removal of 1 base from V and 8 bases from J, the junction contained 5 bases not matched to a gene. Germline V gives CDR1 MRHNA, CDR2 SNTAGT. This CDR3 contains 15 residues. CDR3 DNA sequence: TGTGCCAGCAGTGACTTTACTAGCGGGAATTATGAGCAGTTCTTC. It codes for CASSDFTSGNYEQFF.

The V call is TRBV27, the J call TRBJ1-6; D is undetermined. Germline lookup yields CDR1 MNHEY and CDR2 SMNVEV (reference sequence). The V and J ends lost 2 bases and 7 bases respectively, with 15 bases between them. This CDR3 spans 16 amino acids. CDR3 DNA: TGTGCCAGCAGTTTAAAGTACCGGAGAACCAATTCACCCCTCCACTTT. Protein: CASSLKYRRTNSPLHF.

V usage is TRBV24-1 and J usage is TRBJ2-7; 9 nucleotides match TRBD2. CDR1 is KGHDR, CDR2 SFDVKD, per germline. V trimming: 4 bases; J trimming: 4 bases; junction bases outside the gene matches: 7. The CDR3 is 15 amino acids. CDR3 in amino acids: CATSDLLGLAYEQYF. Written as DNA, the CDR3 is TGTGCCACCAGTGACTTATTGGGACTAGCATACGAGCAGTACTTC.

The rearrangement joins TRBV3-1 (or the pseudogene TRBV3-2) to TRBJ2-3; weak D call: TRBD2 (5 bases). The CDR3 sequence is 13 residues long. The V and J ends lost 1 base and 4 bases respectively, with 6 bases between them. Germline values: CDR1 LGHDT, CDR2 YNNKEL (reference sequence). Here the CDR3 DNA reads TGTGCCAGCAGCCAAGCGAGGGCAGATACGCAGTATTTT. It is translated as CASSQARADTQYF.

The chain is built from TRBV7-9 and TRBJ1-1; 7 nucleotides agree with TRBD1. V lost 5 bases, J lost 1 base, and 4 bases stayed unmatched. Germline lookup yields CDR1 SEHNR and CDR2 FQNEAQ (reference sequence). There are 14 residues in the CDR3. CDR3 sequence: CASSTWTGNTEAFF. The CDR3 nucleotides are TGTGCCAGCAGCACATGGACAGGGAACACTGAAGCTTTCTTT. Variable domain in full (rest from reference TRBV7-9 and TRBJ1-1): DTGVSQNPRHKITKRGQNVTFRCDPISEHNRLYWYRQTLGQGPEFLTYFQNEAQLEKSRLLSDRFSAERPKGSFSTLEIQRTEQGDSAMYLCASSTWTGNTEAFFGQGTRLTVV.

The chain joins TRBV7-8 to TRBJ1-1, with D perhaps TRBD1 (5 bases). The germline V gene has CDR1 SGHVS and CDR2 FQNEAQ. This CDR3 contains 15 residues. Trimming cost V 1 base and J 4 bases, with 13 bases left between them. The CDR3 nucleotides are TGTGCCAGCAGCTTAGTTATGACAGAAGTCACTGAAGCTTTCTTT. Amino acids: CASSLVMTEVTEAFF.

The chain combines TRBV3-1 (or the pseudogene TRBV3-2) with TRBJ1-2; D not resolved. V was pared by 1 base and J by 5 bases, with 8 bases between. Germline V gene sequence: CDR1 LGHDT, CDR2 YNNKEL (reference sequence). The CDR3 totals 13 residues. The CDR3 region is CASSQAGRYGYTF. The CDR3 bases are TGTGCCAGCAGCCAAGCAGGTCGGTATGGCTACACCTTC.

This chain uses TRBV4-2 with TRBJ2-7, with D perhaps given as TRBD1 or TRBD2 (6 bases each). Germline-derived CDR1 and CDR2 are LGHNA and YNFKEQ. This CDR3 spans 16 amino acids. Trimming shortened V by 1 base and J by 3 bases, and 16 bases separated the two germline ends. CDR3 DNA: TGTGCCAGCAGCCAAGCGGAGGGACAAACCAACTACGAGCAGTACTTC. The encoded protein is CASSQAEGQTNYEQYF.